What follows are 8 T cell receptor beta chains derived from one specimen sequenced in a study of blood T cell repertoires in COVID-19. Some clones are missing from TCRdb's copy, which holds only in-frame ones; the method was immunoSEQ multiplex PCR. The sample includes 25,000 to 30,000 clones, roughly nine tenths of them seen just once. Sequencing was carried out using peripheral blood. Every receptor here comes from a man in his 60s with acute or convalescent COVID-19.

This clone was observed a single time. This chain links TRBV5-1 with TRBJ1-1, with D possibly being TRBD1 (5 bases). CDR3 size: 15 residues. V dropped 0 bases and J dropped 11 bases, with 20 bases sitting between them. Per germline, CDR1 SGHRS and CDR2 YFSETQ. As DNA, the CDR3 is TGCGCCAGCAGCTTGGCCCAGGGCGATACCGGAGCGGCTTTCTTT. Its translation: CASSLAQGDTGAAFF.

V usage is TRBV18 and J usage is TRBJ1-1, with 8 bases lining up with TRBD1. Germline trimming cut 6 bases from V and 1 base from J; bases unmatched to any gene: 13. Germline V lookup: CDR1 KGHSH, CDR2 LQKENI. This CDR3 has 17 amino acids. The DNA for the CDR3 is TGTGCCAGCTCTCAACTGAGAATTGACAGGGGGAACACTGAAGCTTTCTTT. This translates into CASSQLRIDRGNTEAFF. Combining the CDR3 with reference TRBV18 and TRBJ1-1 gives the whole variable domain NAGVMQNPRHLVRRRGQEARLRCSPMKGHSHVYWYRQLPEEGLKFMVYLQKENIIDESGMPKERFSAEFPKEGPSILRIQQVVRGDSAAYFCASSQLRIDRGNTEAFFGQGTRLTVV.

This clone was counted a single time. The CDR3 DNA follows: TGTGCCAGCTCACCGGGGGGGCCGGTCTCACCCCTCCACTTT. Encoded protein: CASSPGGPVSPLHF. This sequence joins TRBV18 and TRBJ1-6; D may be TRBD1 (6 bases). The CDR3 runs 14 residues. V lost 3 bases, J lost 10 bases, and 13 bases lay in between. Germline assignment: CDR1 KGHSH and CDR2 LQKENI.

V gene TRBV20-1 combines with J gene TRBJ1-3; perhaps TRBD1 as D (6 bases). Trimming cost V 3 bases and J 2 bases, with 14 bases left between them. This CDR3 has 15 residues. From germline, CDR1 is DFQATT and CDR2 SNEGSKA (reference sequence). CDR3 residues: CSASWGGATGNTIYF. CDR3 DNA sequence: TGCAGTGCTAGTTGGGGGGGGGCCACTGGAAACACCATATATTTT.

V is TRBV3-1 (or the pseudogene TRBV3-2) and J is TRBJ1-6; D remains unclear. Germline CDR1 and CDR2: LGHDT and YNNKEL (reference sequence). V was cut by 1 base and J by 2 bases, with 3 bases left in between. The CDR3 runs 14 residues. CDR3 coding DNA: TGTGCCAGCAGCCAAGTTACCTATAATTCACCCCTCCACTTT. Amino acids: CASSQVTYNSPLHF.

CDR3 loop: CASSPRLGANTGELFF. DNA of the CDR3: TGTGCCAGCTCACCACGGTTGGGGGCTAACACCGGGGAGCTGTTTTTT. This chain links TRBV18 with TRBJ2-2; D might be TRBD1 (6 bases). The V gene lost 1 base and the J gene lost 2 bases, with 11 bases spanning the gap. Germline V CDR1 and CDR2: KGHSH, LQKENI. The CDR3 runs to 16 residues.

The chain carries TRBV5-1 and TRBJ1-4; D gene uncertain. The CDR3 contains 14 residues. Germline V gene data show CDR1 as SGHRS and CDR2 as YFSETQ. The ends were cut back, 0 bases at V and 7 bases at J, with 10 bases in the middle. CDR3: CASSLALSPEKLFF. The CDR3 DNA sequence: TGCGCCAGCAGCTTGGCTCTATCTCCTGAAAAACTGTTTTTT.

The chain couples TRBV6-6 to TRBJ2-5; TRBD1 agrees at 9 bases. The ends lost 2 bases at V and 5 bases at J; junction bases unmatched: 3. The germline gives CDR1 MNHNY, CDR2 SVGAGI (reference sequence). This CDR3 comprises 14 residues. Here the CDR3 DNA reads TGTGCCAGCAGTTACGACAGGGGGAGGGAGACCCAGTACTTC. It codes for CASSYDRGRETQYF.